These 17 T cell receptor beta chains came from one sample sequenced in a study of OX40 agonist ivuxolimab in advanced cancers. The method was immunoSEQ multiplex PCR; TCRdb's version includes in-frame clones alone and lacks a portion of them. The sample holds tens of thousands of clones, approximately 94% seen once. The starting material was CD4+ or CD8+ T cells sorted from blood, obtained in a trial of the OX40 agonist ivuxolimab. Every receptor here comes from an adult with an advanced solid tumor such as melanoma, head and neck, liver or kidney cancer.

This clone has a handful of counts. The chain has TRBV2 and TRBJ1-2; D gene unclear. The CDR3 has 12 residues. Trimming took off 7 bases at V and 5 bases at J, with 11 bases between the two ends. CDR1 is SNHLY and CDR2 is FYNNEI in the germline V gene. The CDR3 sequence: CASTPPGYGYTF. In DNA form, the CDR3 reads TGTGCCAGCACCCCCCCCGGGTATGGCTACACCTTC.

This clone has just one count. The chain uses TRBV6-6 and TRBJ2-7, with no clear D. V lost 4 bases, J lost 5 bases, and 6 bases lay in between. The CDR3 spans 11 residues. Germline V gene data show CDR1 as MNHNY and CDR2 as SVGAGI (reference sequence). CDR3 sequence reads: CASSFSDEQYF. The CDR3 nucleotides read TGTGCCAGCAGTTTTAGTGACGAGCAGTACTTC.

The sample holds one count of this clone. This sequence joins TRBV7-3 and TRBJ2-1; 7 bases agree with TRBD2. This CDR3 spans 15 amino acids. The V gene's germline CDR1 is SGHTA and CDR2 FQGTGA. With 3 bases clipped from V and 8 bases from J, the junction kept 10 bases outside the gene matches. CDR3 sequence reads: CASSFIGGSHDEQFF. For the CDR3, the DNA is TGTGCCAGCAGCTTTATTGGCGGGAGTCATGATGAGCAGTTCTTC.

The chain links TRBV6-6 to TRBJ1-2, with 8 bases identical to TRBD1. CDR1 MNHNY and CDR2 SVGAGI come from the germline V gene (reference sequence). The CDR3 consists of 16 residues. The J segment lost 6 bases and the V segment lost 0 bases, leaving 9 bases of the junction unmatched. The CDR3 loop reads CASSYSSAGGADGYTF. In DNA form, the CDR3 reads TGTGCCAGCAGTTACTCGTCGGCAGGGGGCGCGGATGGCTACACCTTC.

V usage is TRBV29-1 and J usage is TRBJ2-7, with 10 nucleotides matching TRBD1. The J segment lost 5 bases and the V segment lost 5 bases, leaving 3 bases of the junction unmatched. The CDR3 extends over 12 amino acids. Germline V gives CDR1 SQVTM, CDR2 ANQGSEA. CDR3 amino acids: CSVSGQGNEQYF. CDR3 nucleotides: TGCAGCGTTTCGGGACAGGGGAACGAGCAGTACTTC.

The J gene is TRBJ1-1, the V gene TRBV6-6; D perhaps matches TRBD1 (6 bases). This CDR3 comprises 13 residues. Germline CDR1 and CDR2: MNHNY and SVGAGI (reference sequence). V shed 5 bases and J shed 1 base, with 8 bases lying between them. In DNA form, the CDR3 reads TGTGCCAGCAGTCCGACAGGGAACACTGAAGCTTTCTTT. It translates to CASSPTGNTEAFF.

This chain connects TRBV13 to TRBJ2-1; 9 bases align to TRBD1. V lost 5 bases, J lost 0 bases, and 5 bases stayed unmatched. The CDR3 is made up of 16 amino acids. Germline CDR1 and CDR2: PRHDT and FYEKMQ (reference sequence). The CDR3 loop is CASSAGTGSSYNEQFF. CDR3 DNA sequence: TGTGCCAGCAGCGCGGGGACAGGGAGCTCCTACAATGAGCAGTTCTTC.

The J gene is TRBJ2-5, the V gene TRBV27; 9 nucleotides agree with TRBD1. V trimming: 6 bases; J trimming: 5 bases; junction bases outside the gene matches: 13. Germline CDR1 MNHEY, CDR2 SMNVEV (reference sequence). The CDR3 extends over 16 amino acids. Here the CDR3 reads CASSIGQGHRGETQYF. The CDR3 DNA reads TGTGCCAGCAGCATAGGACAGGGGCATAGAGGGGAGACCCAGTACTTC.

This clone showed up just once. The CDR3 sequence is CASSSSRDNEQFF. CDR3 DNA sequence: TGCGCCAGCAGCTCAAGCCGGGACAATGAGCAGTTCTTC. This chain uses TRBV5-1 with TRBJ2-1, with D unresolved. In germline, CDR1 is SGHRS, CDR2 YFSETQ. V dropped 3 bases and J dropped 5 bases, with 9 bases sitting between them. This CDR3 has 13 residues. Full variable domain (outside the CDR3, taken from reference TRBV5-1 and TRBJ2-1): KAGVTQTPRYLIKTRGQQVTLSCSPISGHRSVSWYQQTPGQGLQFLFEYFSETQRNKGNFPGRFSGRQFSNSRSEMNVSTLELGDSALYLCASSSSRDNEQFFGPGTRLTVL.

V is TRBV6-4 and J is TRBJ2-2; 7 bases agree with TRBD1. Losses at the gene ends were 10 bases for V and 3 bases for J; bases not matched to a gene: 11. Germline V CDR1 and CDR2: MRHNA, SNTAGT. The CDR3 is 15 amino acids. The CDR3 nucleotides are TGTGCCACCAACTTGAGGGGGCTGGACACCGGGGAGCTGTTTTTT. Translated: CATNLRGLDTGELFF.

The rearrangement uses TRBV19 and TRBJ1-1; the D gene is possibly TRBD1 (6 bases). The germline CDR1 and CDR2 sequences are LNHDA and SQIVND (reference sequence). V lost 3 bases and J 7 bases, leaving 12 bases between the germline ends. CDR3 size: 13 residues. The CDR3, as DNA: TGTGCCAGTAGTATGGGAAACAGGGTTGAAGCTTTCTTT. Translating it yields CASSMGNRVEAFF.

This chain links TRBV5-1 with TRBJ2-5, with TRBD2 matching 9 bases. The last part of the DNA fits TRBJ2-7 better; the J call may be wrong. The CDR3 has 14 amino acids. Germline assignment: CDR1 SGHRS and CDR2 YFSETQ. The chain's CDR3 is CASSLGSGSYEQYF. CDR3 DNA: TGCGCCAGCAGCTTAGGTAGCGGGAGCTACGAGCAGTACTTC.

The CDR3 spells CATRGGYEQYF. CDR3 coding DNA: TGTGCCACCAGAGGAGGCTACGAGCAGTACTTC. This chain uses TRBV6-1 with TRBJ2-7; the D gene is possibly TRBD2 (5 bases). This CDR3 is 11 amino acids long. The germline V gene has CDR1 MNHNS and CDR2 SASEGT. The V end was cut by 10 bases, the J end by 3 bases, with 10 bases between.

V gene TRBV11-3 combines with J gene TRBJ2-1; 9 nucleotides match TRBD1. V shed 0 bases and J 4 bases; nucleotides not matched to a gene: 7. Germline V gene sequence: CDR1 SGHNT, CDR2 YENEEA. CDR3 length: 17 amino acids. The CDR3 coding sequence is TGTGCCAGCAGCTTAGAAGGACAGGGGCTTGGGTACAATGAGCAGTTCTTC. It yields the protein CASSLEGQGLGYNEQFF.

The chain combines TRBV6-5 with TRBJ2-7; 7 bases align to TRBD2. The CDR3 extends over 13 amino acids. The V segment lost 5 bases and the J segment 6 bases; nucleotides outside the gene matches: 7. The germline V gene encodes CDR1 MNHEY and CDR2 SVGAGI. DNA for the CDR3: TGTGCCAGCAGTCGGGTGAGCGGGGTCGAGCAGTACTTC. Its protein product is CASSRVSGVEQYF.

The V and J genes are TRBV4-1 and TRBJ1-2; TRBD1 aligns across 7 bases. CDR1 is MGHRA, CDR2 YSYEKL, per germline. This CDR3 has 14 amino acids. After removal of 4 bases from V and 7 bases from J, the junction contained 9 bases not matched to a gene. CDR3 sequence reads: CASSPEEGALGYTF. The CDR3 bases are TGCGCCAGCAGCCCTGAGGAGGGGGCGCTTGGCTACACCTTC.

Only one count was recorded for this clone. V gene TRBV28 combines with J gene TRBJ2-7; weak D call: TRBD2 (7 bases). V lost 3 bases to trimming and J lost 0 bases, with 12 bases between them. This CDR3 has 15 amino acids. Germline V gene lookup returns CDR1 MDHEN and CDR2 SYDVKM. CDR3 residues: CASSFRGATSYEQYF. CDR3 in DNA: TGTGCCAGCAGTTTTCGGGGGGCAACCTCCTACGAGCAGTACTTC.